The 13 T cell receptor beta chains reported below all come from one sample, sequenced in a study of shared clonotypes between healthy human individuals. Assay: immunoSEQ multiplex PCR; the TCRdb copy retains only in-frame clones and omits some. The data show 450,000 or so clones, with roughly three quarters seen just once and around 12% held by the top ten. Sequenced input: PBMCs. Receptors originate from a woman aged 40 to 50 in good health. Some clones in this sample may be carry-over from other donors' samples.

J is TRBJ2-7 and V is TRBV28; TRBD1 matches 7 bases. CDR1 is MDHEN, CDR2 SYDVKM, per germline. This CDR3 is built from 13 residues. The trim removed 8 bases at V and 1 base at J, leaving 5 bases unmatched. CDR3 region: CASLLGQSYEQYF. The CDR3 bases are TGTGCCAGCCTGTTGGGACAGTCCTACGAGCAGTACTTC.

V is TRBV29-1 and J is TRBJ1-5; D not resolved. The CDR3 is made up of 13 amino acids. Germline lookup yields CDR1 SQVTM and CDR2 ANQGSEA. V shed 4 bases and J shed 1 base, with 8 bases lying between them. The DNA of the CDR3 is TGCAGCGTTGTTCTAGAAAGCAATCAGCCCCAGCATTTT. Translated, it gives CSVVLESNQPQHF.

CDR3 protein: CAIPTGYSMNTEAFF. For the CDR3, the DNA is TGTGCCATCCCGACAGGTTACAGCATGAACACTGAAGCTTTCTTT. The chain recombines TRBV10-3 with TRBJ1-1; tentative D call: TRBD1 (6 bases). The V end lost 8 bases, the J end lost 0 bases, and 16 bases lay between the germline ends. This CDR3 region has 15 residues. Germline loops: CDR1 ENHRY, CDR2 SYGVKD.

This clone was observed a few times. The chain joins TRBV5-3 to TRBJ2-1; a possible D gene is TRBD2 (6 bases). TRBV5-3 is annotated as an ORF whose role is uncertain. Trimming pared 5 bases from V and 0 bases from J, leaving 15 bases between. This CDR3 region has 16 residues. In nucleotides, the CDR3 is TGTGCCAGAAGATTTACTAGCCGCAGCTCCTACAATGAGCAGTTCTTC. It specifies CARRFTSRSSYNEQFF.

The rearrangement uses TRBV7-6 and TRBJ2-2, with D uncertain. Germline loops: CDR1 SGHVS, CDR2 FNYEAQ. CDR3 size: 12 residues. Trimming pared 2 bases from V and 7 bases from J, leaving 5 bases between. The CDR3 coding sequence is TGTGCCAGCAGCTTACGAGACGGGGAGCTGTTTTTT. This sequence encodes CASSLRDGELFF.

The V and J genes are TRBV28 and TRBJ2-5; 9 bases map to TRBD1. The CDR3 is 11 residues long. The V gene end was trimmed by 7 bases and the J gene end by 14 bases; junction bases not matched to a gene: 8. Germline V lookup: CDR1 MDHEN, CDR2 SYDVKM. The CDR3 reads CASTRDRALYF. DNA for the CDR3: TGTGCCAGCACCAGGGACAGGGCTCTTTACTTC. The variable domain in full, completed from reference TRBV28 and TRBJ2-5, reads DVKVTQSSRYLVKRTGEKVFLECVQDMDHENMFWYRQDPGLGLRLIYFSYDVKMKEKGDIPEGYSVSREKKERFSLILESASTNQTSMYLCASTRDRALYFGPGTRLLVL.

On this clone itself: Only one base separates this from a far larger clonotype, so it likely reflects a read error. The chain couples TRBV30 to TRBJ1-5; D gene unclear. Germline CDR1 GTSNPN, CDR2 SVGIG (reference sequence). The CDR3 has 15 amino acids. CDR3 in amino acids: CAWSRGVGGNQPHHF. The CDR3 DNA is TGTGCCTGGAGTCGAGGAGTTGGTGGCAATCAGCCCCATCATTTT.

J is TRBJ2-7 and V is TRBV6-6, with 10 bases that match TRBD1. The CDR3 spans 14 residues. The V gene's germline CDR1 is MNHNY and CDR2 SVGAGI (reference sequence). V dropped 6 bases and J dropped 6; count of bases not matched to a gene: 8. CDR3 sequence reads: CASSGSRTGGEQYF. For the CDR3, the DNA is TGTGCCAGCAGCGGGAGTCGGACAGGGGGCGAGCAGTACTTC.

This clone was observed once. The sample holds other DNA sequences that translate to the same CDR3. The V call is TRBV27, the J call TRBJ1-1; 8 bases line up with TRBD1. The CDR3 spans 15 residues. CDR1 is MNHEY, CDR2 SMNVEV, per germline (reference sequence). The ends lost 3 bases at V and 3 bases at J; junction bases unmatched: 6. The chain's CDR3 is CASSFRTGFDTEAFF. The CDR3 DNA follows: TGTGCCAGCAGTTTCCGGACAGGGTTCGACACTGAAGCTTTCTTT.

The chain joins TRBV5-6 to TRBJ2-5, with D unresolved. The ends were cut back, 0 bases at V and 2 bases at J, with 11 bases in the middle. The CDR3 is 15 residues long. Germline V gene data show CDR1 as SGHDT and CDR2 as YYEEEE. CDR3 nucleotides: TGTGCCAGCAGCTTGGCTGCGGCAGGACAAGAGACCCAGTACTTC. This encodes CASSLAAAGQETQYF.

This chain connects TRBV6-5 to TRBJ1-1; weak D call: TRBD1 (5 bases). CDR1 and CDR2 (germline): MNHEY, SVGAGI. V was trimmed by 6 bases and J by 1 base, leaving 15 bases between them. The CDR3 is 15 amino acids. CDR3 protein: CASSSSRGWNTEAFF. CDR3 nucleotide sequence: TGTGCCAGCAGCTCATCTCGGGGCTGGAACACTGAAGCTTTCTTT.

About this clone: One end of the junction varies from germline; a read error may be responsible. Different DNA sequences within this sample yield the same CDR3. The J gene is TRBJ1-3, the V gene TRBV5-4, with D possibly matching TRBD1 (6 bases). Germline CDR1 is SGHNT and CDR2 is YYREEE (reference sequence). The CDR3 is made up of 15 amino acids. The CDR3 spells CASSLGGPGGNTIYF. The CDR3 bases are TGTGCCAGCAGCTTGGGGGGGCCTGGTGGAAACACCATATATTTC.

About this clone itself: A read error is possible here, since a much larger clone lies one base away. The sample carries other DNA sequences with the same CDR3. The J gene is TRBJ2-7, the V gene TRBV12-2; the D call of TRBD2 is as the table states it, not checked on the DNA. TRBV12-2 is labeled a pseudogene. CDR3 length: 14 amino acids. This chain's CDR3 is CASRSEAPSYEQYF. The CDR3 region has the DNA TGCGCAAGTCGCTCAGAAGCGCCCTCCTACGAGCAGTACTTC.